The rows below give T cell receptor beta chains drawn from one sample of a study of cytomegalovirus exposure and HLA in healthy donors. Only in-frame clones appear in the TCRdb table, and some are missing; sequencing was by immunoSEQ multiplex PCR. In the table there are about 190,000 clones, around 75% of which are singletons. Material for sequencing was PBMCs. Every receptor here comes from a woman between 50 and 59 years old in good health and CMV-seronegative. Each CDR3 is given with its conserved first and last residue. A D gene is named only where the DNA matches it firmly. Some rows have no size entry. The others give once, few or many, or a class for an expanded clone.

>TRBJ2-1|TRBV2|NA|TRBD1
CASSSGTGGNEQFF
TGTGCCAGCAGCTCCGGGACAGGGGGGAATGAGCAGTTCTTC
>TRBJ2-5|TRBV4-1|NA|NA
CASSDKGHSQETQYF
TGCGCCAGCAGCGATAAGGGACATTCCCAAGAGACCCAGTACTTC
>TRBJ2-7|TRBV7-2|NA|NA
CASSLGGVRYEQYF
TGTGCCAGCAGCTTAGGCGGGGTCCGCTACGAGCAGTACTTC
>TRBJ1-1|TRBV4-3|few|TRBD1
CASSQRQGAMNTEAFF
TGCGCCAGCAGCCAGAGACAGGGGGCCATGAACACTGAAGCTTTCTTT
>TRBJ1-1|TRBV10-3|NA|TRBD1
CAISETGTGTEAFF
TGTGCCATCAGTGAGACCGGGACAGGCACTGAAGCTTTCTTT
>TRBJ2-3|TRBV9|NA|TRBD2
CASSVAGLGADTQYF
TGTGCCAGCAGCGTAGCGGGACTAGGAGCAGATACGCAGTATTTT
>TRBJ2-7|TRBV19|NA|TRBD2
CASSISWTSGRNYEQYF
TGTGCCAGTAGTATATCTTGGACTAGCGGGAGAAACTACGAGCAGTACTTC
>TRBJ1-4|TRBV7-2|NA|TRBD1
CASSFRGHTNEKLFF
TGTGCCAGCAGCTTTAGGGGGCACACTAATGAAAAACTGTTTTTT
>TRBJ1-1|TRBV10-3|NA|NA
CAISVREGDTEAFF
TGTGCCATCAGTGTTAGAGAGGGCGACACTGAAGCTTTCTTT
>TRBJ2-1|TRBV6-6|once|TRBD1
CASGGDRGNNNEQFF
TGTGCCAGCGGAGGGGACAGGGGAAACAACAATGAGCAGTTCTTC
>TRBJ1-1|TRBV19|NA|NA
CASSMEALNTEAFF
TGTGCCAGTAGTATGGAGGCATTGAACACTGAAGCTTTCTTT
>TRBJ1-5|TRBV5-8|NA|NA
CASSLVRLNRAAQPQHF
TGTGCCAGCAGCTTGGTTCGGTTGAACAGGGCGGCTCAGCCCCAGCATTTT
>TRBJ1-1|TRBV28|NA|TRBD1
CASSWTGLGEAFF
TGTGCCAGCAGTTGGACAGGCCTCGGTGAAGCTTTCTTT
>TRBJ2-5|TRBV5-1|NA|TRBD1
CASSLGGTGYQETQYF
TGCGCCAGCAGCTTGGGAGGGACAGGGTACCAAGAGACCCAGTACTTC
>TRBJ2-1|TRBV9|NA|TRBD1
CASSVEGADYNEQFF
TGTGCCAGCAGCGTAGAGGGGGCAGACTACAATGAGCAGTTCTTC
>TRBJ2-7|TRBV7-2|NA|TRBD1
CASSLVGTGGREQYF
TGTGCCAGCAGCTTAGTAGGGACAGGGGGCCGGGAGCAGTACTTC
>TRBJ2-1|TRBV28|NA|TRBD2
CASTLAGSYNEQFF
TGTGCCAGCACCCTAGCGGGGTCCTACAATGAGCAGTTCTTC
>TRBJ2-3|TRBV7-2|NA|NA
CASSPRGDTQYF
TGTGCCAGCAGCCCCCGGGGAGATACGCAGTATTTT
>TRBJ2-7|TRBV28|many|NA
CASSVTYEQYF
TGTGCCAGCAGTGTTACCTACGAGCAGTACTTC
>TRBJ1-1|TRBV18|few|NA
CASSPTGNTEAFF
TGTGCCAGCTCACCAACGGGGAACACTGAAGCTTTCTTT
>TRBJ2-1|TRBV6-1|once|TRBD2
CASSDNLAGKPYNEQFF
TGTGCCAGCAGTGACAACCTAGCGGGAAAGCCCTACAATGAGCAGTTCTTC
>TRBJ2-7|TRBV7-2|NA|TRBD1
CASSGRTGYEQYF
TGTGCCAGCAGCGGGCGGACAGGCTACGAGCAGTACTTC
>TRBJ2-3|TRBV10-3|NA|NA
CAISDSRDSLNTQYF
TGTGCCATCAGTGACAGCCGGGACTCACTAAACACGCAGTATTTT
>TRBJ1-1|TRBV18|NA|TRBD1
CASSLRSTGVRMNTEAFF
TGTGCCAGCTCACTCAGATCGACAGGGGTGAGGATGAACACTGAAGCTTTCTTT
>TRBJ1-3|TRBV6-5|once|NA
CASSYLTAGSGNTIYF
TGTGCCAGCAGTTACCTGACAGCCGGCTCTGGAAACACCATATATTTT
>TRBJ2-7|TRBV7-8|once|TRBD2
CASSTQLAGVAYEQYF
TGTGCCAGCAGCACACAACTAGCGGGAGTAGCCTACGAGCAGTACTTC
>TRBJ1-1|TRBV27|NA|TRBD1
CASSLATGVNTEAFF
TGTGCCAGCAGTTTGGCAACAGGGGTGAACACTGAAGCTTTCTTT
>TRBJ1-2|TRBV30|NA|NA
CAWSEAGRSYTF
TGTGCCTGGAGTGAAGCAGGTAGGAGCTACACCTTC
>TRBJ2-2|TRBV7-9|NA|NA
CASSSTDANTGELFF
TGTGCCAGCAGCTCGACAGACGCCAACACCGGGGAGCTGTTTTTT
>TRBJ2-5|TRBV9|NA|TRBD2
CASSISSGGATRKETQYF
TGTGCCAGCAGCATCTCTAGCGGGGGGGCCACCCGGAAAGAGACCCAGTACTTC
>TRBJ1-5|TRBV28|NA|TRBD1
CASSPTDRVVDQPQHF
TGTGCCAGCAGTCCTACGGACAGGGTGGTGGATCAGCCCCAGCATTTT
>TRBJ2-1|TRBV5-1|NA|TRBD2
CASSLGTSGEGSEQFF
TGCGCCAGCAGCCTTGGGACTAGCGGGGAGGGTAGTGAGCAGTTCTTC